These T cell receptor beta chains were read from a single sample in a study of T cell responses to AZD1222 COVID-19 vaccine. TCRdb's table, derived via immunoSEQ multiplex PCR, lists solely in-frame clones and lacks some. This table has some 150,000 clones, about 91% appearing once. The sequences come from peripheral blood, collected on day 0 of AZD1222 vaccination. All receptors derive from an adult in good health. CDR3s leave out the opening cysteine and the closing phenylalanine or tryptophan.

CDR3 length	V gene	J gene	CDR3 protein
12	TRBV6-1	TRBJ1-3	ASSEVDRGNTIY
12	TRBV7-2	TRBJ1-2	ASISGQGSYGYT
11	TRBV7-2	TRBJ2-3	ASGGPGTDTQY
10	TRBV7-9	TRBJ2-1	ASSSARFEQF
11	TRBV3-1/TRBV3-2	TRBJ1-6	ASSQARDSPLH
11	TRBV28	TRBJ2-7	ASSLPGQAKQY
12	TRBV4-2	TRBJ2-1	ASSQDKDRGLSF
11	TRBV7-2	TRBJ2-5	ASSDSFQETQY
14	TRBV9	TRBJ2-1	ASSVLGRGSYNEQF
9	TRBV12-3/TRBV12-4	TRBJ2-5	ASGVLETQY
11	TRBV6-5	TRBJ2-5	AVHGGTLKTQY
14	TRBV7-2	TRBJ1-6	ASSLESRVGNSPLH
12	TRBV19	TRBJ2-7	ASSIGDMGYEQY
14	TRBV7-2	TRBJ1-5	ASSLRGQGSNQPQH
15	TRBV3-1/TRBV3-2	TRBJ1-5	ASSQEFWPAHQQPQH
13	TRBV28	TRBJ2-1	ASRLGGAFSNEQF
9	TRBV14	TRBJ1-2	ASRLLFGYT
13	TRBV6-5	TRBJ2-6	ASFAQSSGANVLT
13	TRBV11-1	TRBJ1-1	ASSLALQSNTEAF
12	TRBV11-2	TRBJ2-2	ASSLGLNTGELF
12	TRBV7-9	TRBJ1-5	ASSSQGGNQPQH
12	TRBV19	TRBJ2-3	ASSRGGRTDTQY
13	TRBV4-1	TRBJ1-5	ASSPSQGGGQPQH
10	TRBV6-5	TRBJ2-7	ASSYSGQEQY
9	TRBV6-5	TRBJ2-2	ASRIAGELF
13	TRBV5-1	TRBJ1-3	ASSLSGQTGNTIY
10	TRBV5-8	TRBJ1-5	ASSWKGQPQH
13	TRBV5-5	TRBJ2-7	ASSMTGVSSYEQY
11	TRBV11-2	TRBJ1-5	ASRGGQGGPQH
11	TRBV2	TRBJ2-7	ASSEYRGYEQY
12	TRBV28	TRBJ1-3	ASSLDRGGNTIY
14	TRBV10-3	TRBJ2-5	AISSSSTGIQETQY
13	TRBV2	TRBJ1-5	ASSDRTGSNQPQH
13	TRBV23-1	TRBJ2-3	ASSGPAGGKDTQY
13	TRBV19	TRBJ1-2	ASSIPGPTIYGYT
10	TRBV25-1	TRBJ1-1	ASSLQGVEAF
15	TRBV7-2	TRBJ1-1	ASSSRIGSSSGTEAF
12	TRBV6-5	TRBJ1-6	ASSSGQGSGPLH
13	TRBV7-3	TRBJ2-7	ASSLTFGVDYEQY
10	TRBV11-2	TRBJ1-2	ASSGHRAGYT
13	TRBV5-1	TRBJ1-2	ASSLGRIRNYGYT
15	TRBV19	TRBJ1-5	ASTDLRQGITDQPQH
14	TRBV7-2	TRBJ1-2	ASSGIGTGTNYGYT
13	TRBV19	TRBJ1-2	ASSRPADRGYGYT
13	TRBV30	TRBJ1-6	AGRTGSSYNSPLH
12	TRBV5-8	TRBJ1-2	ASSLVPRVGGYT
11	TRBV9	TRBJ2-4	ASSVGGENIQY
9	TRBV10-3	TRBJ2-1	AVLSSDEQF
12	TRBV2	TRBJ2-2	ASRAGQGWGELF
12	TRBV28	TRBJ2-5	ASSPPSGRETQY
11	TRBV12-3/TRBV12-4	TRBJ1-1	ASSFAQSGRAF